This T cell receptor beta chain was profiled in a study of blood T cell repertoires in COVID-19 (dated by TCRdb to the early 2020s). In terms of the full investigation: Samples from collaborators originated in the United States, Italy and Spain and spanned both the acute and convalescent phases of COVID-19. The prospective study material was composed of cDNA or gDNA derived from T cells, B-cell-depleted T cells, or PBMCs. The dataset comprised deeply sampled blood TCRbeta repertoires from subjects exposed to, actively infected with, or recovered from COVID-19. The repertoires were released in a freely available public database intended as a resource for research on the immune response to SARS-CoV-2. Samples were obtained from the ongoing ImmuneRACE study (first 160 participants) and from 1,200 or so subjects provided by 6 global collaborators. A de-identified subject ID, COVID-19 status, age in years and sex were almost always included in the sample metadata. HLA class I and class II types, where available, came from metadata supplied by the sample provider rather than from assay-based typing. General conclusions and limits of the study: How much clinical and demographic metadata was included differed by source and by participant, and the metadata was provided uncurated.

TCRbeta CDR3 regions were amplified from genomic DNA by means of the immunoSEQ Assay, a bias-controlled multiplex PCR. In the authors' own workflow: The number of nucleated cells in each sample was estimated by amplification of reference gene primers within the assay. To quantify the absolute abundance of each unique TCRbeta CDR3 rearrangement, sequence reads were collapsed and filtered. For each sample, productive Simpson clonality was calculated as the square root of Simpson's diversity index over productive rearrangements. Entries here come from immuneACCESS through TCRdb and include only in-frame sequences with V and J called. Some clones fail to appear in such tables; in the studies checked, an unresolved V gene covers under half of the shortfall, and the cause of the remainder is unknown. D and trimming were read from the DNA, whereas the V and J calls and clone size are those reported in that table. The sample yields around 220,000 clones; just over 90% were counted once. Together, the top ten hold under 2.5% of the sample.

In regard to this clone: This clone's antigen is unknown. Base qualities are not at hand, and no much larger clone is one base apart.

In the prospective study, participants were roughly 18 to 95 years old, resided in fewer than 25 geographic areas of the United States, and were enrolled through a virtual design. In the prospective study, participants were assigned to cohorts based on the clinical history participants reported in a screening survey and a study questionnaire. Recovered participants in ImmuneRACE Cohort 3 were defined by two consecutive negative NP/OP PCR tests, clearance by a healthcare professional, or resolution of symptoms. In the prospective study, whole blood, serum and a nasopharyngeal or oropharyngeal swab were collected from each participant by mobile phlebotomists. Additional blood draws and questionnaires over an approximately 2-month period could optionally be provided by prospective study participants. Prospective study blood samples were shipped either frozen or at room temperature before DNA extraction.

V and J are truncated by 6 bases and 9 bases respectively, leaving an intervening sequence of 15 bases. The cysteine opens and the phenylalanine closes a CDR3 of 13 amino acids. Just CDR3 DNA is preserved here, 39 bases in frame from base 1. The TCR was taken from a woman between 18 and 29 years old who had recovered from COVID-19. The sequence links TRBV12-3 or TRBV12-4 to TRBJ2-1; no D segment can be confidently identified. Sequencing was done on a sample of PBMCs or T cells enriched from blood (not recorded which). The CDR3 has the sequence CASRPRLAGEQFF. The base sequence is TGTGCCAGCAGACCCCGGTTAGCCGGTGAGCAGTTCTTC.